The 26 T cell receptor beta chains reported below all come from one sample, sequenced in a study of T cell responses to AZD1222 COVID-19 vaccine. TCRdb's table, derived via immunoSEQ multiplex PCR, lists solely in-frame clones and lacks some. The sample contains about 140,000 clones, roughly 89% of which appear only once. Here the sequenced sample was peripheral blood, taken on day 0 of AZD1222 vaccination. These receptors were collected from an adult in good health.

This chain joins TRBV9 and TRBJ2-3; 9 nucleotides agree with TRBD2. This CDR3 has 14 residues. CDR1 and CDR2 (germline): SGDLS, YYNGEE. J was trimmed by 5 bases and V by 3 bases; bases with no gene match: 4. The CDR3 DNA reads TGTGCCAGCAGCGCCCTAGCGGGGAAAGATACGCAGTATTTT. Translation gives CASSALAGKDTQYF. Supplemented by reference TRBV9 and TRBJ2-3, the full variable domain reads DSGVTQTPKHLITATGQRVTLRCSPRSGDLSVYWYQQSLDQGLQFLIQYYNGEERAKGNILERFSAQQFPDLHSELNLSSLELGDSALYFCASSALAGKDTQYFGPGTRLTVL.

This chain joins TRBV28 and TRBJ1-2; a possible D gene is TRBD1 (6 bases). The CDR3 loop spans 15 amino acids. Between the trimmed V and J ends, which lost 3 bases and 5 bases, there was a span of 16 bases. Germline-derived CDR1 and CDR2 are MDHEN and SYDVKM. The CDR3 spells CASSLNPGVNYGYTF. CDR3 DNA sequence: TGTGCCAGCAGTTTGAATCCAGGGGTTAATTATGGCTACACCTTC.

The V and J genes are TRBV6-6 and TRBJ1-6, with D perhaps TRBD1 (5 bases). Germline CDR1 reads MNHNY; CDR2 reads SVGAGI (reference sequence). Between the trimmed V and J ends, which lost 6 bases and 7 bases, there was a span of 19 bases. The CDR3 runs 16 residues. CDR3 sequence: CASRPPRRGLNSPLHF. Written as DNA, the CDR3 is TGTGCCAGCAGGCCACCCCGACGGGGGTTGAATTCACCCCTCCACTTT.

This clone occurred once. The chain has TRBV5-5 and TRBJ2-7; 9 bases agree with TRBD2. V lost 4 bases to trimming and J lost 6 bases; unmatched junction nucleotides: 11. Germline V CDR1 and CDR2: SGHKS, YYEKEE (reference sequence). This CDR3 has 15 residues. This chain's CDR3 is CASSEGHLAGVEQYF. DNA of the CDR3: TGTGCCAGCAGCGAAGGGCACTTAGCGGGAGTCGAGCAGTACTTC.

CDR3 region: CASSFRRGKGDGELFF. The CDR3 coding sequence is TGTGCCAGCAGTTTCAGGCGGGGGAAGGGAGACGGGGAGCTGTTTTTT. The chain is built from TRBV27 and TRBJ2-2; 7 bases are shared with TRBD2. J was trimmed by 7 bases and V by 3 bases; bases with no gene match: 11. The germline CDR1 and CDR2 sequences are MNHEY and SMNVEV (reference sequence). This CDR3 comprises 16 residues.

The chain joins TRBV4-1 to TRBJ2-2; 15 positions match TRBD2. This CDR3 is 20 amino acids long. Per germline, CDR1 MGHRA and CDR2 YSYEKL. The ends lost 4 bases at V and 4 bases at J; junction bases unmatched: 13. The CDR3 nucleotides read TGCGCCAGCAGCCTCCCGCGGACTAGCGGGAGGGCCATGAGCACCGGGGAGCTGTTTTTT. Encoded protein: CASSLPRTSGRAMSTGELFF.

The rearrangement uses TRBV6-5 and TRBJ2-1, with 7 nucleotides matching TRBD2. Germline trimming cut 0 bases from V and 7 bases from J; bases unmatched to any gene: 9. CDR1 and CDR2 from the germline V gene are MNHEY and SVGAGI. The CDR3 consists of 16 residues. CDR3 in amino acids: CASSYSFGGSTNEQFF. CDR3 sequence (DNA): TGTGCCAGCAGTTACTCGTTCGGCGGGAGTACTAATGAGCAGTTCTTC.

This clone showed up just once. The chain carries TRBV7-2 and TRBJ2-5; tentatively, D is TRBD1 or TRBD2 (5 bases each). This CDR3 spans 16 amino acids. V lost 4 bases, J lost 7 bases, and 22 bases lay in between. The V gene's germline CDR1 is SGHTA and CDR2 FQGNSA. The CDR3 here is CASSSLSGTSRGTQYF. CDR3 bases: TGTGCCAGCAGCTCTCTTTCCGGGACCTCAAGAGGGACCCAGTACTTC.

This clone was observed once. This chain uses TRBV6-5 with TRBJ1-5; TRBD1 matches at 9 bases. Germline assignment: CDR1 MNHEY and CDR2 SVGAGI. V shed 6 bases and J 6 bases; nucleotides not matched to a gene: 3. CDR3 length equals 13 residues. CDR3 amino acids: CASRPTGGQPQHF. CDR3 coding DNA: TGTGCCAGCAGACCGACAGGGGGTCAGCCCCAGCATTTT.

This chain connects TRBV5-1 to TRBJ1-4; TRBD1 aligns across 7 bases. The J segment lost 7 bases and the V segment lost 6 bases, leaving 6 bases of the junction unmatched. The CDR3 has 13 amino acids. CDR1 and CDR2 from the germline V gene are SGHRS and YFSETQ. The CDR3 protein is CASKETGVEKLFF. CDR3 DNA: TGCGCCAGCAAGGAAACAGGGGTTGAAAAACTGTTTTTT. The variable domain in full, with the rest retrieved from reference TRBV5-1 and TRBJ1-4, is KAGVTQTPRYLIKTRGQQVTLSCSPISGHRSVSWYQQTPGQGLQFLFEYFSETQRNKGNFPGRFSGRQFSNSRSEMNVSTLELGDSALYLCASKETGVEKLFFGSGTQLSVL.

The CDR3 DNA is TGCGCCAGCAGCCCGGAGCCTCGAACAGGGACCCTAAGCAATGAGCAGTTCTTC. It encodes CASSPEPRTGTLSNEQFF. J is TRBJ2-1 and V is TRBV5-1, with a tentative D call TRBD1 (6 bases). The CDR3 runs 18 residues. The germline CDR1 and CDR2 sequences are SGHRS and YFSETQ. V was pared by 4 bases and J by 6 bases, with 26 bases between. Using reference TRBV5-1 and TRBJ2-1 for the parts outside the CDR3, the full variable domain is KAGVTQTPRYLIKTRGQQVTLSCSPISGHRSVSWYQQTPGQGLQFLFEYFSETQRNKGNFPGRFSGRQFSNSRSEMNVSTLELGDSALYLCASSPEPRTGTLSNEQFFGPGTRLTVL.

V usage is TRBV3-1 (or the pseudogene TRBV3-2) and J usage is TRBJ2-1; D is perhaps TRBD2 (5 bases). V was trimmed by 5 bases and J by 6 bases, leaving 14 bases between them. The length of the CDR3 is 14 residues. Germline V gene sequence: CDR1 LGHDT, CDR2 YNNKEL (reference sequence). CDR3 in DNA: TGTGCCAGCAGCGGTGCGCCGAGCGGCAATGAGCAGTTCTTC. Encoded protein: CASSGAPSGNEQFF.

The V and J genes are TRBV5-6 and TRBJ2-7; no reliable D call. Germline V gene data show CDR1 as SGHDT and CDR2 as YYEEEE. V lost 3 bases and J lost 7, with 11 bases in between. This CDR3 has 12 amino acids. The CDR3 region has the DNA TGTGCCAGCAGCTCCCCCTCCGGGGAGCAGTACTTC. This gives the protein CASSSPSGEQYF.

The rearrangement uses TRBV5-1 and TRBJ2-1, with 15 nucleotides matching TRBD2. With V trimmed by 3 bases and J by 3 bases, 4 bases remained unmatched. Germline CDR1 is SGHRS and CDR2 is YFSETQ. The CDR3 consists of 17 residues. The CDR3 here is CASSWGLAGGLYNEQFF. The CDR3, as DNA: TGCGCCAGCAGCTGGGGACTAGCGGGAGGACTCTACAATGAGCAGTTCTTC.

The rearrangement joins TRBV6-5 to TRBJ1-2, with D unclear. Germline CDR1 is MNHEY and CDR2 is SVGAGI. The CDR3 extends over 13 amino acids. V shed 3 bases and J shed 1 base, with 6 bases lying between them. The DNA for the CDR3 is TGTGCCAGCAGTTATAATGGTAACTATGGCTACACCTTC. It codes for CASSYNGNYGYTF.

The rearrangement joins TRBV15 to TRBJ1-5, with 12 bases identical to TRBD1. CDR1 LNHNV and CDR2 YYDKDF come from the germline V gene (reference sequence). The CDR3 sequence is 17 residues long. V shed 1 base and J 5 bases; nucleotides not matched to a gene: 6. For the CDR3, the DNA is TGTGCCACCAGCAGAGGGGGACAGGGGGCGAAAGATCAGCCCCAGCATTTT. Protein: CATSRGGQGAKDQPQHF. The variable domain in full, completed from reference TRBV15 and TRBJ1-5, reads DAMVIQNPRYQVTQFGKPVTLSCSQTLNHNVMYWYQQKSSQAPKLLFHYYDKDFNNEADTPDNFQSRRPNTSFCFLDIRSPGLGDTAMYLCATSRGGQGAKDQPQHFGDGTRLSIL.

The chain couples TRBV10-3 to TRBJ1-1; 7 nucleotides agree with TRBD1. Per the germline V gene, CDR1 is ENHRY and CDR2 is SYGVKD. V lost 5 bases, J lost 5 bases, and 2 bases stayed unmatched. This CDR3 is 12 amino acids long. CDR3 nucleotide sequence: TGTGCCATCAGTAAACAGGGGACTGAAGCTTTCTTT. Protein: CAISKQGTEAFF.

V usage is TRBV4-1 and J usage is TRBJ2-7; D is perhaps TRBD2 (5 bases). CDR1 and CDR2 (germline): MGHRA, YSYEKL. The CDR3 extends over 17 amino acids. V lost 4 bases to trimming and J lost 0 bases, with 19 bases between them. CDR3 residues: CASSPRPTDYHSYEQYF. The CDR3 bases are TGCGCCAGCAGCCCGCGTCCCACCGACTACCACTCCTACGAGCAGTACTTC.

V gene TRBV7-9 combines with J gene TRBJ1-5; D possibly corresponds to TRBD1 (6 bases). Germline V gene data show CDR1 as SEHNR and CDR2 as FQNEAQ (reference sequence). The ends were cut back, 2 bases at V and 7 bases at J, with 12 bases in the middle. The CDR3 length is 14 residues. Written as DNA, the CDR3 is TGTGCCAGCAGCTTAATGGACAGCGAGCAGCCCCAGCATTTT. This codes for CASSLMDSEQPQHF.

The gene calls are TRBV29-1 and TRBJ1-1; D is perhaps TRBD1 (6 bases). V dropped 6 bases and J dropped 4 bases, with 24 bases sitting between them. The CDR3 contains 16 residues. The germline gives CDR1 SQVTM, CDR2 ANQGSEA. In DNA form, the CDR3 reads TGCAGCGTGGACCACCTTGTGACAGGCCTGGGCACTGAAGCTTTCTTT. Protein sequence: CSVDHLVTGLGTEAFF.

This chain connects TRBV30 to TRBJ2-1; 10 bases match TRBD2. The V gene's germline CDR1 is GTSNPN and CDR2 SVGIG (reference sequence). The CDR3 has 13 amino acids. V was clipped by 5 bases and J by 3 bases; unmatched bases: 1. The CDR3 sequence: CAWGLADYNEQFF. CDR3 coding DNA: TGTGCCTGGGGACTAGCGGACTACAATGAGCAGTTCTTC.

The sample holds a few counts of this clone. The chain joins TRBV29-1 to TRBJ1-2; D unresolved. The CDR3 loop spans 15 amino acids. Per germline, CDR1 SQVTM and CDR2 ANQGSEA. Trimming left V 2 bases short and J 8 bases short, with 21 bases between. Here the CDR3 DNA reads TGCAGCGTTGAACCTCCCCTGACCCTACGAGTGGGCTACACCTTC. It codes for CSVEPPLTLRVGYTF.

The chain couples TRBV4-1 to TRBJ1-2, with D unresolved. The CDR3 is 15 amino acids. Trimming took 1 base from V and 2 from J, leaving 11 bases between them. Germline assignment: CDR1 MGHRA and CDR2 YSYEKL. The chain's CDR3 is CASSQAFRSNYGYTF. CDR3 bases: TGCGCCAGCAGCCAAGCTTTCAGGTCCAACTATGGCTACACCTTC.

The CDR3 nucleotides are TGTGCCAGCAGCTTTGGGGTGTTCCTTGACAATGAGCAGTTCTTC. Its translation: CASSFGVFLDNEQFF. The V gene is TRBV4-2, the J gene TRBJ2-1; D is unclear. V lost 5 bases and J lost 5, with 16 bases in between. This CDR3 has 15 residues. The V gene's germline CDR1 is LGHNA and CDR2 YNFKEQ.

The chain is built from TRBV5-4 and TRBJ2-7; D unresolved. From germline, CDR1 is SGHNT and CDR2 YYREEE (reference sequence). The CDR3 totals 12 residues. The ends were cut back, 2 bases at V and 5 bases at J, with 8 bases in the middle. CDR3 protein: CASSFWAHEQYF. The CDR3 DNA sequence: TGTGCCAGCAGCTTTTGGGCCCACGAGCAGTACTTC. Drawing the rest from reference TRBV5-4 and TRBJ2-7, the complete variable domain is ETGVTQSPTHLIKTRGQQVTLRCSSQSGHNTVSWYQQALGQGPQFIFQYYREEENGRGNFPPRFSGLQFPNYSSELNVNALELDDSALYLCASSFWAHEQYFGPGTRLTVT.

This chain joins TRBV3-1 (or the pseudogene TRBV3-2) and TRBJ2-4; a possible D gene is TRBD1 (6 bases). V shed 1 base and J shed 16 bases, with 11 bases lying between them. The CDR3 has 11 residues. Germline V gene data show CDR1 as LGHDT and CDR2 as YNNKEL (reference sequence). The CDR3 protein is CASSQGDKEYF. As DNA, the CDR3 is TGTGCCAGCAGCCAAGGGGACAAGGAATACTTC.